The rows below give T cell receptor beta chains drawn from one sample of a study of blood T cells in healthy people across ages. In TCRdb, the 5' RACE reads were re-called with MiXCR into one record per CDR3 protein. Among 1.5 million to 2 million distinct CDR3 sequences, roughly 49% were seen once, and the ten largest hold about 2.1%. Specimen: blood. All receptors come from a middle-aged woman in good health. The CDR3 runs from the conserved cysteine through the conserved F or W. The D gene is left open where the match is weak. Size values are once, few and many counts, or a class for expanded clones, and some rows have none.

>TRBJ2-4|TRBV2|NA|NA
CASSELVAYDIQYF
TGTGCCAGCAGTGAATTGGTGGCATACGACATTCAGTACTTC
>TRBJ2-7|TRBV9|few|TRBD1
CASSAARTGAYEQYF
TGTGCCAGCAGCGCCGCTAGGACAGGGGCTTACGAGCAGTACTTC
>TRBJ1-2|TRBV29-1|few|NA
CSVEDPNGYTF
TGCAGCGTCGAGGACCCTAATGGCTACACCTTC
>TRBJ2-1|TRBV3-1|few|NA
CASHGRGDEQFF
TGTGCCAGCCATGGTAGGGGGGATGAGCAGTTCTTC
>TRBJ2-3|TRBV4-3|NA|NA
CASSQIRTQNTQYF
TGCGCCAGCAGCCAGATACGGACACAAAATACGCAGTATTTT
>TRBJ1-5|TRBV12-3/TRBV12-4|NA|NA
CASSLARAGGQQPQHF
TGTGCCAGCAGTTTAGCGCGGGCAGGTGGACAACAGCCCCAGCATTTT
>TRBJ2-5|TRBV7-9|NA|NA
CASSLRLVTQETQYF
TGTGCCAGCAGCTTACGACTAGTGACACAAGAGACCCAGTACTTC
>TRBJ2-1|TRBV6-2/TRBV6-3|NA|NA
CAGSLDGYNEQFF
TGTGCCGGCAGTTTAGACGGCTACAATGAGCAGTTCTTC
>TRBJ2-1|TRBV5-1|NA|TRBD1
CASSLGQALYNEQFF
TGCGCCAGCAGCCTGGGACAGGCCCTCTACAATGAGCAGTTCTTC
>TRBJ1-2|TRBV20-1|NA|NA
CSARDGGAPHYGYTF
TGCAGTGCTAGAGATGGGGGCGCCCCTCACTATGGCTACACCTTC
>TRBJ1-6|TRBV28|few|NA
CASRTGQPALHF
TGTGCCAGCCGAACCGGGCAGCCAGCCCTCCACTTT
>TRBJ2-6|TRBV20-1|few|NA
CSARGLGSGANVLTF
TGCAGTGCTCGGGGCCTAGGATCTGGGGCCAACGTCCTGACTTTC
>TRBJ2-5|TRBV6-5|many|NA
CASSYSGQETQYF
TGTGCCAGCAGTTACTCGGGGCAAGAGACCCAGTACTTC
>TRBJ2-1|TRBV7-2|NA|NA
CASSSLPARSSYNEQFF
TGTGCCAGCAGCTCACTGCCGGCACGGAGTTCCTACAATGAGCAGTTCTTC
>TRBJ2-1|TRBV2|few|TRBD2
CASRHGLVKEYEQFF
TGTGCCAGCAGGCATGGACTAGTCAAAGAATACGAGCAGTTCTTC
>TRBJ2-1|TRBV28|many|NA
CASSLIWNEQFF
TGTGCCAGCAGTCTTATATGGAATGAGCAGTTCTTC
>TRBJ2-1|TRBV7-2|NA|TRBD2
CASSLGYRAGGRNEQFF
TGTGCCAGCAGCTTAGGTTACCGAGCGGGGGGACGGAATGAGCAGTTCTTC
>TRBJ1-2|TRBV27|few|NA
CASRTQGFRSYGYTF
TGTGCTAGCAGAACACAGGGTTTCAGAAGCTATGGCTACACCTTC
>TRBJ2-1|TRBV4-1|NA|NA
CASSQDSLAASSYNEQFF
TGCGCCAGCAGCCAAGACTCTCTAGCCGCCAGCTCCTACAATGAGCAGTTCTTC
>TRBJ2-1|TRBV7-3|NA|TRBD1
CASSLIWQGEQFF
TGTGCCAGCAGCTTAATTTGGCAGGGGGAACAGTTCTTC
>TRBJ2-1|TRBV7-3|NA|NA
CASSLTIRQGVGNEQFF
TGTGCCAGCAGCTTAACGATAAGGCAGGGAGTGGGCAATGAGCAGTTCTTC
>TRBJ2-1|TRBV5-1|few|NA
CASSFKGDGYEQFF
TGCGCCAGCAGCTTCAAGGGGGACGGATACGAGCAGTTCTTC